This T cell receptor (beta chain) stems from a study of blood T cell repertoires in COVID-19. About the research overall: Spain, Italy and the United States supplied samples that represented acute and convalescent COVID-19.

Followed over time, Seattle patients had been enrolled while infection was active. How the authors handled the data: From reference gene primer amplification, estimates of nucleated cell counts were derived. Libraries were prepared by immunoSEQ multiplex PCR; TCRdb keeps only in-frame clonotypes and omits some of them. That table furnishes V, J and clone size, whereas the DNA furnished D and trimming. The sample lists a few hundred thousand clones; about 90% were seen once. Germline V gene sequence: CDR1 SGHTA, CDR2 FQGNSA. CDR3 size: 16 residues. V dropped 5 bases and J dropped 2; count of bases not matched to a gene: 4.

The sequence was obtained from a woman aged 25 to 45 with COVID-19, enrolled during active disease. The V and J genes are TRBV7-2 and TRBJ2-2, with 11 bases that match TRBD2. The specimen sequenced was peripheral blood. The CDR3 spells CASSPLAGGNTGELFF. The CDR3 nucleotides are TGTGCCAGCAGCCCCCTAGCGGGGGGCAACACCGGGGAGCTGTTTTTT.